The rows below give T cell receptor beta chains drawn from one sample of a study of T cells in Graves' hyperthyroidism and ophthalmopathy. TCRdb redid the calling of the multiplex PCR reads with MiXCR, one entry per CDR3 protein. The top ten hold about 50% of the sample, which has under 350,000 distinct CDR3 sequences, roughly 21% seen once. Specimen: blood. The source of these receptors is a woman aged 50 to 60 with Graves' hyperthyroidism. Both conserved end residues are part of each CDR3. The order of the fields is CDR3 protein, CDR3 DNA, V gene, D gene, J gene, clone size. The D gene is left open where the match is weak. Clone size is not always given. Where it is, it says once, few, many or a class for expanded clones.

CSARDLTGQIYGYTF TGCAGTGCTAGAGATCTTACAGGGCAAATCTATGGCTACACCTTC TRBV20-1 - TRBJ1-2 -
CASSPPGRVDEQYF TGTGCCAGCTCACCACCGGGCAGGGTGGACGAGCAGTACTTC TRBV18 - TRBJ2-7 many
CASSSTSDLRTDTQYF TGTGCCAGCAGTTCCACTAGCGATCTCCGCACAGATACGCAGTATTTT TRBV12-3/TRBV12-4 TRBD2 TRBJ2-3 -
CASSSSRGGTDTQYF TGTGCCAGCAGTTCATCCAGGGGAGGCACAGATACGCAGTATTTT TRBV28 - TRBJ2-3 many
CASTQGLDAFF TGTGCCAGCACCCAGGGGTTGGATGCTTTCTTT TRBV28 - TRBJ1-1 many
CASSLPAGEGDTQYF TGCGCCAGCAGCTTGCCCGCCGGGGAGGGAGATACGCAGTATTTT TRBV5-1 TRBD2 TRBJ2-3 many
CASSYTSGQGLAHTEAFF TGTGCCAGCAGTTACACATCGGGACAGGGGTTAGCGCACACTGAAGCTTTCTTT TRBV6-8 TRBD1 TRBJ1-1 many
CASSQPRGLSADTQYF TGTGCCAGCAGCCAACCCAGGGGTCTTAGCGCAGATACGCAGTATTTT TRBV3-1 - TRBJ2-3 -
CASKEEPSYEQYF TGTGCCAGCAAGGAAGAACCCTCCTACGAGCAGTACTTC TRBV2 - TRBJ2-7 few
CASSLAGTSGRIYNEQFF TGTGCCAGCAGCTTGGCGGGGACTAGCGGGAGGATCTACAATGAGCAGTTCTTC TRBV5-5 TRBD2 TRBJ2-1 -
CASSLQRDRGRNEQFF TGTGCCAGCAGCTTGCAGCGAGACAGGGGGCGGAATGAGCAGTTCTTC TRBV5-5 TRBD1 TRBJ2-1 many
CASSVEGWGTDTQYF TGTGCCAGCAGCGTAGAAGGGTGGGGCACAGATACGCAGTATTTT TRBV9 - TRBJ2-3 -
CASRIGTTGGYTF TGTGCCAGCAGAATTGGGACAACGGGAGGCTACACCTTC TRBV6-1 - TRBJ1-2 many
CAISGQGAIYEQYF TGTGCCATCAGCGGACAGGGGGCGATCTACGAGCAGTACTTC TRBV10-3 TRBD1 TRBJ2-7 few
CASSPQLAGGSETQYF TGTGCCAGCAGTCCCCAACTAGCGGGAGGATCGGAGACCCAGTACTTC TRBV2 TRBD2 TRBJ2-5 many
CASRGPVGNIQYF TGTGCCAGTAGGGGACCGGTCGGGAACATTCAGTACTTC TRBV19 - TRBJ2-4 few
CSAQLRDKKQYF TGCAGTGCTCAACTACGGGATAAAAAGCAGTACTTC TRBV20-1 - TRBJ2-7 -
CASSPYSSGVEQYF TGTGCCAGCAGCCCTTACTCCTCCGGGGTCGAGCAGTACTTC TRBV11-2 - TRBJ2-7 many
CASSVLPSGSGETQYF TGTGCCAGCAGCGTCCTACCCAGCGGGAGCGGAGAGACCCAGTACTTC TRBV9 TRBD2 TRBJ2-5 many
CASSQQGGNQPQHF TGTGCCAGCAGCCAACAGGGAGGCAATCAGCCCCAGCATTTT TRBV28 - TRBJ1-5 many
CASSQDVGWEQYF TGTGCCAGCAGCCAAGATGTGGGTTGGGAGCAGTACTTC TRBV7-9 - TRBJ2-7 many
CASSYGGASYGYTF TGTGCCAGCAGTTACGGGGGGGCCTCTTATGGCTACACCTTC TRBV6-5 - TRBJ1-2 -
CSVEDGISGRGGETQYF TGCAGCGTTGAAGATGGGATTAGCGGGAGAGGAGGAGAGACCCAGTACTTC TRBV29-1 TRBD2 TRBJ2-5 many
CASSRKETQYF TGTGCCAGCAGCCGTAAAGAGACCCAGTACTTC TRBV7-2 - TRBJ2-5 many
CSARGDGWTEAFF TGCAGTGCTAGAGGGGACGGGTGGACTGAAGCTTTCTTT TRBV20-1 - TRBJ1-1 many
CASSQRRSFAETQYF TGCGCCAGCAGCCAACGACGATCATTTGCAGAGACCCAGTACTTC TRBV4-1 - TRBJ2-5 many
CASSFTIGLHTGELFF TGTGCCAGCAGTTTTACGATCGGACTCCACACCGGGGAGCTGTTTTTT TRBV27 - TRBJ2-2 -
CASSEGRKGYTF TGTGCCAGCTCCGAGGGACGGAAAGGCTACACCTTC TRBV18 - TRBJ1-2 many
CASRELAGGGDTQYF TGTGCCAGCAGGGAACTAGCGGGAGGCGGGGATACGCAGTATTTT TRBV2 TRBD2 TRBJ2-3 -
CSAPTQSSYNSPLHF TGCAGTGCCCCGACCCAAAGCTCCTATAATTCACCCCTCCACTTT TRBV20-1 - TRBJ1-6 few
CASSQESAGTEAFF TGTGCCAGCAGCCAAGAATCAGCGGGGACTGAAGCTTTCTTT TRBV3-1 - TRBJ1-1 many
CASSRGGDYGYTF TGTGCCAGCAGCCGCGGCGGGGATTATGGCTACACCTTC TRBV7-2 - TRBJ1-2 -
CASSRRVSGANVLTF TGTGCCAGCAGCAGAAGGGTCTCCGGGGCCAACGTCCTGACTTTC TRBV7-9 - TRBJ2-6 -
CASSLGAAGGAQEQYF TGTGCCAGCAGCTTAGGGGCGGCCGGGGGGGCCCAGGAGCAGTACTTC TRBV7-6 TRBD2 TRBJ2-7 -
CASTLGGLESTDTQYF TGTGCCAGCACCCTAGGCGGGCTAGAGAGCACAGATACGCAGTATTTT TRBV28 - TRBJ2-3 many
CASSSFVAGVYEQYF TGTGCCAGCTCCTCGTTCGTAGCGGGGGTCTACGAGCAGTACTTC TRBV27 TRBD2 TRBJ2-7 many
CASSWGARLDTQYF TGTGCCAGCAGCTGGGGGGCCCGGCTGGATACGCAGTATTTT TRBV12-3/TRBV12-4 - TRBJ2-3 -
CASSPYMERSGNTIYF TGTGCCAGCTCACCGTACATGGAACGCTCTGGAAACACCATATATTTT TRBV18 - TRBJ1-3 -
CASSLRQVHEQYF TGTGCCAGCAGCTTGCGACAGGTCCACGAGCAGTACTTC TRBV5-5 - TRBJ2-7 many
CASSYSAGNTEAFF TGTGCCAGCAGTTACTCGGCGGGGAACACTGAAGCTTTCTTT TRBV6-5 - TRBJ1-1 many
CASRRQETQYF TGTGCCAGCAGAAGGCAAGAGACCCAGTACTTC TRBV27 - TRBJ2-5 many
CAWTRGTGELFF TGTGCCTGGACCCGGGGGACCGGGGAGCTGTTTTTT TRBV30 - TRBJ2-2 many
CASSYNQPQHF TGTGCCAGCAGCTACAATCAGCCCCAGCATTTT TRBV2 - TRBJ1-5 -
CASSLGTTGLITEAFF TGTGCCAGCAGCTTGGGGACCACAGGGTTAATTACTGAAGCTTTCTTT TRBV5-5 - TRBJ1-1 few
CASSEAGTWTTEKLFF TGTGCCAGCAGTGAAGCAGGGACATGGACCACTGAAAAACTGTTTTTT TRBV6-1 - TRBJ1-4 many
CASSGKPNYGYTF TGTGCCAGCAGTGGAAAACCTAACTATGGCTACACCTTC TRBV2 - TRBJ1-2 many
CASSLIPSGGSTDTQYF TGTGCCAGCAGCTTAATCCCTAGCGGGGGGTCCACAGATACGCAGTATTTT TRBV7-2 TRBD2 TRBJ2-3 few
CASSVGLAGGKETQYF TGTGCCAGCAGCGTAGGACTAGCGGGGGGCAAAGAGACCCAGTACTTC TRBV9 TRBD2 TRBJ2-5 -
CASGTGGSDTQYF TGCGCCAGCGGGACAGGGGGATCTGATACGCAGTATTTT TRBV10-1 TRBD1 TRBJ2-3 few
CSAGGTGSPGNTIYF TGCAGCGCTGGGGGGACAGGGTCTCCTGGAAACACCATATATTTT TRBV29-1 TRBD1 TRBJ1-3 -
CAWSHKAGQFF TGTGCCTGGAGTCACAAGGCCGGGCAGTTCTTC TRBV30 - TRBJ2-1 many
CASSAGTSSLEQFF TGTGCCAGCAGTGCCGGGACTAGCAGCCTTGAGCAGTTCTTC TRBV6-1 TRBD2 TRBJ2-1 many
CASSLGGANYNEQFF TGTGCCAGCAGCTTAGGTGGGGCTAATTACAATGAGCAGTTCTTC TRBV7-2 - TRBJ2-1 -
CSASRPSAGQPQHF TGCAGTGCTTCTCGGCCTTCGGCAGGTCAGCCCCAGCATTTT TRBV20-1 - TRBJ1-5 many
CASSQGYSGNTIYF TGTGCCAGCTCGCAGGGGTACTCTGGAAACACCATATATTTT TRBV18 - TRBJ1-3 -
CASSPPRREGTGANVLTF TGTGCCAGCAGTCCCCCCCGGAGGGAGGGTACTGGGGCCAACGTCCTGACTTTC TRBV12-3/TRBV12-4 TRBD2 TRBJ2-6 many
CASSFPGDGDYGYTF TGTGCCAGCAGTTTTCCGGGGGACGGAGACTATGGCTACACCTTC TRBV28 - TRBJ1-2 once
CASSDGYRVSYEQYF TGCGCCAGCAGCGACGGCTACAGGGTCTCCTACGAGCAGTACTTC TRBV5-1 - TRBJ2-7 many
CAIKRDRGSNQPQHF TGTGCCATCAAGAGGGACAGGGGAAGCAATCAGCCCCAGCATTTT TRBV10-3 TRBD1 TRBJ1-5 few